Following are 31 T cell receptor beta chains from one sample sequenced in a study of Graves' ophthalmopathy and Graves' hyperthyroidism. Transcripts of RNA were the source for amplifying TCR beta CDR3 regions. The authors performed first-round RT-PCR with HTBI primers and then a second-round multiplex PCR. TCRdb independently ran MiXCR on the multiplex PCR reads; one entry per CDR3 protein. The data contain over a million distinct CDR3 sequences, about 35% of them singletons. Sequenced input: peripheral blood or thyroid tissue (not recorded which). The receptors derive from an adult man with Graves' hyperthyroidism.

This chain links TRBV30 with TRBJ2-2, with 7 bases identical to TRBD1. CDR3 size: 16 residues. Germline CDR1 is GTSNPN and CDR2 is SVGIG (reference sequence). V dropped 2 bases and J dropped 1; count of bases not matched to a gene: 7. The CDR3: CAWSTQQGKNTGELFF. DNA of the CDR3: TGTGCCTGGAGTACTCAACAGGGGAAGAACACCGGGGAGCTGTTTTTT.

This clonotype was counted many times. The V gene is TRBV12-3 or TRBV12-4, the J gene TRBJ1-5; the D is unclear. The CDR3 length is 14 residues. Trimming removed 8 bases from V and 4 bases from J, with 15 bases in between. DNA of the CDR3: TGTGCCAGCCGTGTAGGGAACCCAAATCAGCCCCAGCATTTT. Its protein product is CASRVGNPNQPQHF.

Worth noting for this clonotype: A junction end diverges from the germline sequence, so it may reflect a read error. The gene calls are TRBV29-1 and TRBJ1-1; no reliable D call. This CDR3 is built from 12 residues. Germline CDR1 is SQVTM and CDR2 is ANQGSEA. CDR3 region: CSAESGTPEAFF. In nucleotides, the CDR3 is TGCAGCGCTGAATCAGGTACCCCTGAAGCTTTCTTT.

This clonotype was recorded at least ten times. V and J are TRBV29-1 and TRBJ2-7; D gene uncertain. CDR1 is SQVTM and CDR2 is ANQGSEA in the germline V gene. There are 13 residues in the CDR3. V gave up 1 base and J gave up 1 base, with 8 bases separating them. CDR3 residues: CSVEGLTSYEQYF. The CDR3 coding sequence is TGCAGCGTTGAAGGCCTAACGTCCTACGAGCAGTACTTC.

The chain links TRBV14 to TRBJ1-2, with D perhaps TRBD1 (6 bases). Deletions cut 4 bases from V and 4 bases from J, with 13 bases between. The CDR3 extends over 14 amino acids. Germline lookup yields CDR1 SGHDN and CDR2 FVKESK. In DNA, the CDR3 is TGTGCCAGCAGCCCGGTGATACAGGGCTATGGCTACACCTTC. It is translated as CASSPVIQGYGYTF.

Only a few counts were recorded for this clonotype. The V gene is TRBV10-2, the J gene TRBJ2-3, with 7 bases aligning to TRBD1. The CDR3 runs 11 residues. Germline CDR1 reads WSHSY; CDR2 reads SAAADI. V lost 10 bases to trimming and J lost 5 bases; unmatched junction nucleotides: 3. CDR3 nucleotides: TGCGCCACCCGACAGGGAGATACGCAGTATTTT. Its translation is CATRQGDTQYF.

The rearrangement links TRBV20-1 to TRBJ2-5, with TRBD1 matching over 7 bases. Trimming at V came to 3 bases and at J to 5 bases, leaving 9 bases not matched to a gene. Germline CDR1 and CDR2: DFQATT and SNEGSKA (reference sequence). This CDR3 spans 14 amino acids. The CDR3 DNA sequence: TGCAGTGCTAGGGGACAGTCAGGAATGGAGACCCAGTACTTC. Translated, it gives CSARGQSGMETQYF.

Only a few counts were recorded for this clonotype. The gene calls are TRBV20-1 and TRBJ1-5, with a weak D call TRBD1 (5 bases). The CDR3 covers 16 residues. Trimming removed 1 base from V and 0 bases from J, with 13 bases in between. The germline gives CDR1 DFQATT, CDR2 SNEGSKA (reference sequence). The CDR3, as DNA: TGCAGTGCTAGAGGGGACGGACGATATAGCAATCAGCCCCAGCATTTT. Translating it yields CSARGDGRYSNQPQHF.

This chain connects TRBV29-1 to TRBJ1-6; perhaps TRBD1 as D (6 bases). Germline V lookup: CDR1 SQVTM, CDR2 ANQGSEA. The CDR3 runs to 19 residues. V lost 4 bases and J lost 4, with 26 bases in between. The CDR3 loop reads CSVGGVGAAYPFYNSPLHF. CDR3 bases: TGCAGCGTTGGGGGAGTGGGGGCCGCGTACCCCTTTTATAATTCACCCCTCCACTTT.

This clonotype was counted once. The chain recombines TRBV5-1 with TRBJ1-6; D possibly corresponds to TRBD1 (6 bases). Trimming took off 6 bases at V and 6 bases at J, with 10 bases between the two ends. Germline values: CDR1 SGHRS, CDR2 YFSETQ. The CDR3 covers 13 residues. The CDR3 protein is CASKGHSNSPLHF. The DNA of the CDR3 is TGCGCCAGCAAGGGACATAGTAATTCACCCCTCCACTTT.

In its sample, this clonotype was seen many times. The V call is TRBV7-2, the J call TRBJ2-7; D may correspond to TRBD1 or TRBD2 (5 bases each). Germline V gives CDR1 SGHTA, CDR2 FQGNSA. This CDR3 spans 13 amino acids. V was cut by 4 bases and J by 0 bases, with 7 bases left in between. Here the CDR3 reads CASSWDLSYEQYF. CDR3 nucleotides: TGTGCCAGCAGCTGGGACCTCTCCTACGAGCAGTACTTC. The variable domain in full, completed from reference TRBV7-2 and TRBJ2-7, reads GAGVSQSPSNKVTEKGKDVELRCDPISGHTALYWYRQSLGQGLEFLIYFQGNSAPDKSGLPSDRFSAERTGGSVSTLTIQRTQQEDSAVYLCASSWDLSYEQYFGPGTRLTVT.

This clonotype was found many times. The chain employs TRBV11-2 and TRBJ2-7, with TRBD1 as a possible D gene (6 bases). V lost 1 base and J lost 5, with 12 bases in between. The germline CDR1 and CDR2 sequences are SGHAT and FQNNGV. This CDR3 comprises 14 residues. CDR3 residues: CASSLGTVIDEQYF. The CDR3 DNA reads TGTGCCAGCAGCTTAGGGACAGTCATCGACGAGCAGTACTTC.

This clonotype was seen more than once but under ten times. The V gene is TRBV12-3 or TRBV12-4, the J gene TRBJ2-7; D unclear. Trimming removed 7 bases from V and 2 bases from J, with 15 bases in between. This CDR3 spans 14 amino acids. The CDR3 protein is CASTDAGSPYEQYF. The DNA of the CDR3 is TGTGCCAGCACCGACGCCGGGTCTCCCTACGAGCAGTACTTC.

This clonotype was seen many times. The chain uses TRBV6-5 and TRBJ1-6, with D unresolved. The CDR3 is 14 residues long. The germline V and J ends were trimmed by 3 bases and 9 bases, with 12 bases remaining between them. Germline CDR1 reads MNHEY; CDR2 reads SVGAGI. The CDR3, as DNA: TGTGCCAGCAGTTATGGTGAGGGTGGTTCACCCCTCCACTTT. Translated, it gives CASSYGEGGSPLHF.

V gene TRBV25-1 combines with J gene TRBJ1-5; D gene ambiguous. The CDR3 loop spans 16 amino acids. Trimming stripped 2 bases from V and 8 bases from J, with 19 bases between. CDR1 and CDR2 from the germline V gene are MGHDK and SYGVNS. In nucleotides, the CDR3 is TGTGCCAGCAGTGAAGGAGCTGGGCAGTGGGGTGAGCCCCAGCATTTT. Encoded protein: CASSEGAGQWGEPQHF.

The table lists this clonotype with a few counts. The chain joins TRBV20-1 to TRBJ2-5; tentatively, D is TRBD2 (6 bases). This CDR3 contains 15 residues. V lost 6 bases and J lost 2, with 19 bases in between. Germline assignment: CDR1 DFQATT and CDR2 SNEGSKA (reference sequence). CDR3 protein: CSAISRGVVQETQYF. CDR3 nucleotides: TGCAGTGCCATCAGTCGCGGGGTGGTTCAAGAGACCCAGTACTTC.

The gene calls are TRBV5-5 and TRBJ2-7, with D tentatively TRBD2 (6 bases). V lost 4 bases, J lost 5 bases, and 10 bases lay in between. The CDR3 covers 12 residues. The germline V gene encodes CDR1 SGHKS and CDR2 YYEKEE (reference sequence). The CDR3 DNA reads TGTGCCAGCAGCAAGGACTACCACGAGCAGTACTTC. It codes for CASSKDYHEQYF.

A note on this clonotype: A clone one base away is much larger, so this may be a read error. CDR3 protein: CASSLVESSVNTIYF. CDR3 coding DNA: TGTGCCAGCAGCTTAGTCGAAAGCTCTGTAAACACCATATATTTT. This chain connects TRBV7-8 to TRBJ1-3; D not resolved. The CDR3 totals 15 residues. CDR1 SGHVS and CDR2 FQNEAQ come from the germline V gene.

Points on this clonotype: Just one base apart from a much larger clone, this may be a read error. CDR3: CATSDLGDQPQHF. DNA for the CDR3: TGTGCCACCAGTGATTTGGGCGATCAGCCCCAGCATTTT. The V and J genes are TRBV24-1 and TRBJ1-5; no firm D call. V was shortened by 0 bases and J by 5 bases, with 4 bases between the two germline ends. CDR3 length: 13 amino acids. Germline V gene data show CDR1 as KGHDR and CDR2 as SFDVKD.

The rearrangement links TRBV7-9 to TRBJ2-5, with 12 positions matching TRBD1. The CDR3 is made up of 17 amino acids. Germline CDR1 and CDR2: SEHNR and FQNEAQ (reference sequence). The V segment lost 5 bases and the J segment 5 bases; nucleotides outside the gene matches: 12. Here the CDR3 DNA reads TGTGCCAGCAGCCCATTCCCGGGACAGGGGGCATCTGAGACCCAGTACTTC. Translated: CASSPFPGQGASETQYF.

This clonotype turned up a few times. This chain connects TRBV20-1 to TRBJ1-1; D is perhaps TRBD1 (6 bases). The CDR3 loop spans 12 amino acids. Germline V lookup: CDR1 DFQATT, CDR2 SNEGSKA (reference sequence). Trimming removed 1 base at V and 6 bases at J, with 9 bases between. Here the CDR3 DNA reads TGCAGTGCTAGAGTCAGGGGAGCTGAAGCTTTCTTT. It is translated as CSARVRGAEAFF.

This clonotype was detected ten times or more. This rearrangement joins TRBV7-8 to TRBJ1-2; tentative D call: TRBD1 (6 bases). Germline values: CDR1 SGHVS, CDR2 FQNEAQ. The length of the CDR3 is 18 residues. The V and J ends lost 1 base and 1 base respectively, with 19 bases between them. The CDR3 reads CASSLDPGQVRVNYGYTF. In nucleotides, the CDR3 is TGTGCCAGCAGCTTAGACCCGGGACAAGTAAGAGTTAACTATGGCTACACCTTC.

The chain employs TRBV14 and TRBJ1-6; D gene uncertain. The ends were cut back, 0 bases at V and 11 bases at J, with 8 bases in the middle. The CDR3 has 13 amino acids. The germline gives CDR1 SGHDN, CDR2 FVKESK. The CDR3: CASSQDGVPPLHF. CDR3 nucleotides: TGTGCCAGCAGCCAAGACGGGGTACCACCCCTCCACTTT.

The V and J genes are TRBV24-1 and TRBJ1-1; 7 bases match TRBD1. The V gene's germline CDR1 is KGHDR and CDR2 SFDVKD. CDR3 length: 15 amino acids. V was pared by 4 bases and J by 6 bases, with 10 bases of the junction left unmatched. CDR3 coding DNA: TGTGCCACCAGTGACACTACAGGGGCGGGCGCTGAAGCTTTCTTT. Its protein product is CATSDTTGAGAEAFF.

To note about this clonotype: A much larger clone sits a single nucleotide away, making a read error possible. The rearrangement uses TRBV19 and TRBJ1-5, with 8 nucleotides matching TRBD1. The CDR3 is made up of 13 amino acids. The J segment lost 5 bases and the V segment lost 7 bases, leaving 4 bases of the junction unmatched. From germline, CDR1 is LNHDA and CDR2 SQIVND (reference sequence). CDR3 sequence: CASTKTGDQPQHF. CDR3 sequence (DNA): TGTGCCAGTACCAAGACAGGGGATCAGCCCCAGCATTTT.

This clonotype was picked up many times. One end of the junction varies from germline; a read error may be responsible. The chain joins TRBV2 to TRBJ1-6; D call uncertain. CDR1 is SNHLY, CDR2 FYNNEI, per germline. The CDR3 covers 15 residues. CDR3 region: CASSQAAATYSPLHF. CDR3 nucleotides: TGTGCCAGCAGTCAAGCGGCAGCCACCTATTCACCCCTCCACTTT. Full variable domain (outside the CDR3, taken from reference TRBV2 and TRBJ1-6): EPEVTQTPSHQVTQMGQEVILRCVPISNHLYFYWYRQILGQKVEFLVSFYNNEISEKSEIFDDQFSVERPDGSNFTLKIRSTKLEDSAMYFCASSQAAATYSPLHFGNGTRLTVT.

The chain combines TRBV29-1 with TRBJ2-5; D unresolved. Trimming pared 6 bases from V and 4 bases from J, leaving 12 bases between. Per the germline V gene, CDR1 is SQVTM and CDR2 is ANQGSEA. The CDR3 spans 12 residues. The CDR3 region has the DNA TGCAGCGTCACGGCAGGTTCAGAGACCCAGTACTTC. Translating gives CSVTAGSETQYF.

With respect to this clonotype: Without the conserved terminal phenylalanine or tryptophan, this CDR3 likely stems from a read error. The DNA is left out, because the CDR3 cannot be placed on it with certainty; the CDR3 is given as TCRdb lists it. CDR3 amino acids: CASSVGGTQVFY. The gene calls are TRBV9 and TRBJ1-1. The CDR3 length is 12 residues, termini included. Germline values: CDR1 SGDLS, CDR2 YYNGEE.

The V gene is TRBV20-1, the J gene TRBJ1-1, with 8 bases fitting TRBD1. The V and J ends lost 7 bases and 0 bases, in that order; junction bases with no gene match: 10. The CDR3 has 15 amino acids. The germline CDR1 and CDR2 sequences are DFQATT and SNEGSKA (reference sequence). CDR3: CSGWTGPLLNTEAFF. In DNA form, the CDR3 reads TGCAGTGGATGGACAGGGCCATTGCTGAACACTGAAGCTTTCTTT.

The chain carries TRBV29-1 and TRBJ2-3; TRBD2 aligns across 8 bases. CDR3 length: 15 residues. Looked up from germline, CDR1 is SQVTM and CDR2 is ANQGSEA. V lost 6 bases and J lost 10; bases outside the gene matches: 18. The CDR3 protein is CSVDPWNSGAKSQYF. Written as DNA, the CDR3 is TGCAGCGTAGACCCTTGGAATAGCGGGGCAAAGTCGCAGTATTTT.

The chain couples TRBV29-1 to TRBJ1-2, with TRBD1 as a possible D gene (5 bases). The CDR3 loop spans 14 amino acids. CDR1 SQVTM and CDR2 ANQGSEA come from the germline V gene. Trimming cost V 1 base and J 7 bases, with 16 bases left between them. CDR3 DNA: TGCAGCGTTGAAGGGGGAAGGGAACAGGCTGGCTACACCTTC. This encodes CSVEGGREQAGYTF.